This is a list of T cell receptor beta chains from one sample in a study of shared clonotypes between healthy human individuals. Sequencing was performed with immunoSEQ multiplex PCR; in TCRdb, only in-frame clones are kept and a portion is missing. The sample holds about 1.1 million clones, approximately 80% seen once. The sequencing sample was made of memory CD4+ T cells from PBMCs. These receptors were taken from a man between 18 and 35 years old in good health. Some clones in this sample may be carry-over from other donors' samples. The CDR3 runs from the conserved cysteine through the conserved F or W. Size tells how often a clone was seen (once, few, many) or the class of an expanded clone, and some rows leave it out.

j_gene,v_gene,abundance,CDR3aa
TRBJ1-2,TRBV7-9,few,CASTTRDRASIGYGYTF
TRBJ2-7,TRBV15,once,CATSRDHWTGEGYEQYF
TRBJ1-1,TRBV7-9,.,CASSPRQGEAFF
TRBJ2-7,TRBV4-3,.,CASSQAGTGGGEQYF
TRBJ2-2,TRBV5-1,.,CASSLSPGNTGELFF
TRBJ2-6,TRBV7-9,.,CASSSFWGGRANVLTF
TRBJ2-7,TRBV5-4,.,CASSLDVTASSYEQYF
TRBJ2-5,TRBV7-2,.,CASSLLAGGRETQYF
TRBJ2-7,TRBV28,.,CASSPPGKRYEQYF
TRBJ2-5,TRBV7-3,.,CASSFGGVEGTQYF
TRBJ1-5,TRBV6-1,.,CASSESGNNQPQHF
TRBJ1-5,TRBV7-8,.,CASSLDRTDQPQHF
TRBJ2-7,TRBV28,.,CASSTGQGAYEQYF
TRBJ2-7,TRBV10-1,.,CASSESGRGYEQYF
TRBJ1-4,TRBV6-1,.,CASKSTGGNEKLFF
TRBJ2-3,TRBV29-1,.,CSVAITLAGGDTQYF
TRBJ1-2,TRBV29-1,few,CSVGAGGSYGYTF
TRBJ2-3,TRBV4-3,few,CASSPQGATDTQYF
TRBJ2-2,TRBV29-1,.,CSHSGLTNTGELFF
TRBJ1-1,TRBV7-9,.,CASSVWTGISEAFF
TRBJ2-1,TRBV2,.,CASILGNEQFF
TRBJ2-1,TRBV7-9,.,CASGDSGRVYEQFF
TRBJ1-1,TRBV19,.,CASSPQAGNTEAFF
TRBJ1-2,TRBV14,many,CASSQLDRGSNGYTF
TRBJ2-3,TRBV11-3,.,CASSLGTSGNTQYF
TRBJ2-5,TRBV10-3,.,CATMDRTAQETQYF
TRBJ2-5,TRBV27,.,CASGGWESQYF
TRBJ2-6,TRBV5-4,.,CASSFGGPGANVLTF
TRBJ2-1,TRBV25-1,.,CASSGTRVAGDNEQFF
TRBJ1-2,TRBV29-1,.,CSALFNYGYTF
TRBJ2-7,TRBV11-1,.,CASSLDLYRGRDEQYF
TRBJ1-2,TRBV7-2,once,CASSLPRGLEGYTF
TRBJ1-4,TRBV5-1,.,CASSLSPEVGEKLFF
TRBJ2-5,TRBV29-1,once,CSVERGRGETQYF
TRBJ1-1,TRBV28,.,CASTPWGGPTEAFF
TRBJ2-7,TRBV10-2,once,CASSTGLAGSEQYF
TRBJ1-2,TRBV7-2,once,CASSLVGTPYGYTF
TRBJ2-7,TRBV13,.,CASSPLREQYF
TRBJ2-7,TRBV5-4,.,CASRSAGAGEQYF
TRBJ2-1,TRBV18,.,CASSTGASSYNEQFF
TRBJ2-5,TRBV14,few,CASSQILGRTPTQYF
TRBJ1-5,TRBV19,once,CASSMPPVGNQPQHF
TRBJ1-1,TRBV28,.,CASTFLVSTEAFF
TRBJ2-7,TRBV27,.,CASSSHLGGDYSYEQYF
TRBJ1-2,TRBV5-4,.,CASSLSRGSYGYTF
TRBJ1-5,TRBV7-9,.,CASSSTRVPGPQHF
TRBJ2-3,TRBV14,.,CASSRRLAGVVTDTQYF
TRBJ1-5,TRBV5-1,.,CASSLDGSNQPQHF
TRBJ2-5,TRBV19,.,CASNDREETQYF
TRBJ1-1,TRBV5-1,.,CASSLVVRGPGTEAFF
TRBJ2-7,TRBV9,once,CASSAGDRSHHEQYF
TRBJ2-7,TRBV6-5,.,CASSYAGVPIYEQYF
TRBJ1-4,TRBV7-2,.,CASSLPRASLGEKLFF
TRBJ2-1,TRBV18,.,CASSPPAWVGEQFF
TRBJ2-1,TRBV27,.,CASSLFGGIYNEQFF